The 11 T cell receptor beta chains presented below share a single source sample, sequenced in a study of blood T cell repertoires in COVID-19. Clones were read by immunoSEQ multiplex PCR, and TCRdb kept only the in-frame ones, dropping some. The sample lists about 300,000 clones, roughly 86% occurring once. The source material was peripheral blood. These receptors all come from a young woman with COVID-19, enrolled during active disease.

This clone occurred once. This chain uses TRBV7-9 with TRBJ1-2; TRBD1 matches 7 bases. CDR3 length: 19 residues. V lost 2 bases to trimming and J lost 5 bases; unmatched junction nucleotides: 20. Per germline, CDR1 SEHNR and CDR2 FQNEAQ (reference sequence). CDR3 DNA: TGTGCCAGCAGCTTAAATTTGGGGGTCGCCAGGGGGATTGGGTATGGCTACACCTTC. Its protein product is CASSLNLGVARGIGYGYTF.

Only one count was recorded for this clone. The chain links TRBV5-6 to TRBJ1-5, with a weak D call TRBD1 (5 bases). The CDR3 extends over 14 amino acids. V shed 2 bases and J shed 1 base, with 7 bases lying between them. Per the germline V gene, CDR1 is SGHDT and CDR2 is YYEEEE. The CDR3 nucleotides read TGTGCCAGCAGCTTCAGGGCAAGCAATCAGCCCCAGCATTTT. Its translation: CASSFRASNQPQHF.

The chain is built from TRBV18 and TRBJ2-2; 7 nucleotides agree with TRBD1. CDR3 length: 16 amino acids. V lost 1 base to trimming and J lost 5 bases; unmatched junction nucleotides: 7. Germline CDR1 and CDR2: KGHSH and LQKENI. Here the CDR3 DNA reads TGTGCCAGCTCACCACAGAGGGGGCGAGGTACCGGGGAGCTGTTTTTT. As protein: CASSPQRGRGTGELFF.

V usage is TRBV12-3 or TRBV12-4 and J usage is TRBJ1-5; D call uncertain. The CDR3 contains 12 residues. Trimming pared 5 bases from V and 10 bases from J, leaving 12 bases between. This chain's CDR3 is CASSTPPGPQHF. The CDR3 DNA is TGTGCCAGCAGTACACCCCCGGGACCCCAGCATTTT.

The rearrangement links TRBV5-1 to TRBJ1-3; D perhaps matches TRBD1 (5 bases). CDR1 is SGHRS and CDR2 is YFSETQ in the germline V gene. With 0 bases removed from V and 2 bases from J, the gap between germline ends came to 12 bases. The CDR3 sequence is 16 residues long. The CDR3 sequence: CASSLDRGNAGNTIYF. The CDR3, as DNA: TGCGCCAGCAGCTTGGATCGGGGGAATGCTGGAAACACCATATATTTT.

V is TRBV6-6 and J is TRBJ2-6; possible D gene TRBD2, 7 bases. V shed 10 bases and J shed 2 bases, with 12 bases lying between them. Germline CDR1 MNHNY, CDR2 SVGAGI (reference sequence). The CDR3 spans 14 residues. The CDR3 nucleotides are TGTGCCACCAGGGGAGGGGCTGGGGCCAACGTCCTGACTTTC. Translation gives CATRGGAGANVLTF.

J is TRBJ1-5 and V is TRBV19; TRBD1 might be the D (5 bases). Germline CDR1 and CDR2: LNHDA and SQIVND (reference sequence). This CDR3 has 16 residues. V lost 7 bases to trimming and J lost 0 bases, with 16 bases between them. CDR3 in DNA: TGTGCCAGTAATAAGGCAGGACAATATAGCAATCAGCCCCAGCATTTT. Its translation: CASNKAGQYSNQPQHF.

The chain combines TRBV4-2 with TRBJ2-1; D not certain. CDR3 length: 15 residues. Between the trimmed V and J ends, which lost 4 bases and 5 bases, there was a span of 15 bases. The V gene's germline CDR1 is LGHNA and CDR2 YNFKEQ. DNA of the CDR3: TGTGCCAGCAGCCCAGTAAATGGGCTTCACAATGAGCAGTTCTTC. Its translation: CASSPVNGLHNEQFF.

CDR3 nucleotide sequence: TGCGCCAGCAGCCGTTCCGGGACAGGGCGGGAGGATACGCAGTATTTT. It translates to CASSRSGTGREDTQYF. The V call is TRBV4-3, the J call TRBJ2-3; 9 bases map to TRBD1. Germline V gene sequence: CDR1 LGHNA, CDR2 YSLEER. V gave up 4 bases and J gave up 6 bases; unmatched junction bases: 11. The CDR3 is 16 residues long.

The CDR3 spells CASSFGTSVYEQYF. CDR3 bases: TGTGCCAGCAGTTTCGGGACTAGCGTATACGAGCAGTACTTC. The chain employs TRBV4-2 and TRBJ2-7; 10 bases are shared with TRBD2. There are 14 residues in the CDR3. Germline loops: CDR1 LGHNA, CDR2 YNFKEQ. The V segment lost 6 bases and the J segment 4 bases; nucleotides outside the gene matches: 6.

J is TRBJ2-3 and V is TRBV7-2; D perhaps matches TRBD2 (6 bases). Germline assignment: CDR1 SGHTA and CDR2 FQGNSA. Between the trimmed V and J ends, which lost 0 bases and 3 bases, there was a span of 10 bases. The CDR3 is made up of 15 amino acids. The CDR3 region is CASSLAGGRTDTQYF. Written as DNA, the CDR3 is TGTGCCAGCAGCTTAGCCGGGGGTCGAACAGATACGCAGTATTTT.